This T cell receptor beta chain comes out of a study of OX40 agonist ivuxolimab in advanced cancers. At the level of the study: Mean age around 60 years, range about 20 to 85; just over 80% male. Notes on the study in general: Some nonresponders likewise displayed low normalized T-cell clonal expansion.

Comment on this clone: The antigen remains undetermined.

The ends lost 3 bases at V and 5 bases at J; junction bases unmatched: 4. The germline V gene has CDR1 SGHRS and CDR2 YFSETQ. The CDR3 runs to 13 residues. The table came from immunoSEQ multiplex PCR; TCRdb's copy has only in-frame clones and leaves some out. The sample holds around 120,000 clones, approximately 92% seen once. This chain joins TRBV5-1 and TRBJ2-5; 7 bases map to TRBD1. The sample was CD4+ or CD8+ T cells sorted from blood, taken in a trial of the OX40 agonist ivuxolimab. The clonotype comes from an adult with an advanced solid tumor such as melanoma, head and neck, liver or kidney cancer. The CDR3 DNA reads TGCGCCAGCAGCTACCAGGGGGAGGAGACCCAGTACTTC. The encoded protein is CASSYQGEETQYF.